The TCR beta chain under discussion was sequenced for a study of blood T cell repertoires in COVID-19. Turning to the study itself: The analysed material was cDNA or gDNA that came from T cells, B-cell-depleted T cells, or PBMCs.

Germline CDR1 and CDR2: SGDLS and YYNGEE. CDR3 size: 16 residues. V lost 3 bases and J 0 bases, leaving 13 bases between the germline ends. Using immunoSEQ multiplex PCR, the repertoire was profiled, and TCRdb retains in-frame clones only, with some absent. The sample carries 150,000 or so clones, 85% to 95% recorded once. Input material: peripheral blood. This receptor was obtained from a woman in her 50s with acute or convalescent COVID-19. This chain links TRBV9 with TRBJ1-3, with D possibly TRBD1 on 6 matching bases. In DNA form, the CDR3 reads TGTGCCAGCAGCGCCGGGACACTTAGCTCTGGAAACACCATATATTTT. Translated: CASSAGTLSSGNTIYF.